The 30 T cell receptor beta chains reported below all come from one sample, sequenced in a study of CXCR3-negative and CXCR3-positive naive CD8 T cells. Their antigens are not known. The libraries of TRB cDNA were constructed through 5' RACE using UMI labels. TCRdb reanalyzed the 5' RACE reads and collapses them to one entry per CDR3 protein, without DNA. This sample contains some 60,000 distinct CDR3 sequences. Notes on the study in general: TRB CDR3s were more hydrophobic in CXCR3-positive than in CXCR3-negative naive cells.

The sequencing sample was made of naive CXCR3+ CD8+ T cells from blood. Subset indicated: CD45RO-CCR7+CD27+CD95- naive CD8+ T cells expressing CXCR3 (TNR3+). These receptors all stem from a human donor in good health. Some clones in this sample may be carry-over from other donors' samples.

CDR3 sequence: CASNNPALTEGNTIYF. The V call is TRBV12-3 or TRBV12-4, the J call TRBJ1-3. The CDR3 is 16 residues long.

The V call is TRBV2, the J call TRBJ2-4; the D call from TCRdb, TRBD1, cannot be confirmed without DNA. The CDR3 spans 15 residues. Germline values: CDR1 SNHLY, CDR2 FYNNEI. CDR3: CASSEEDRAGNIQYF.

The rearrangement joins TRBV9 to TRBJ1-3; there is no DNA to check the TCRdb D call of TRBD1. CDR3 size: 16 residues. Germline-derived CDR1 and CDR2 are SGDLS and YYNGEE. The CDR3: CASSVGARDNGNTIYF. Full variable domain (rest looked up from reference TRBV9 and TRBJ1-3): DSGVTQTPKHLITATGQRVTLRCSPRSGDLSVYWYQQSLDQGLQFLIQYYNGEERAKGNILERFSAQQFPDLHSELNLSSLELGDSALYFCASSVGARDNGNTIYFGEGSWLTVV.

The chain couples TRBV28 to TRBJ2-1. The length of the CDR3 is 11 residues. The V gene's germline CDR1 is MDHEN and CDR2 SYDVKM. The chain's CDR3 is CASSWYNEQFF.

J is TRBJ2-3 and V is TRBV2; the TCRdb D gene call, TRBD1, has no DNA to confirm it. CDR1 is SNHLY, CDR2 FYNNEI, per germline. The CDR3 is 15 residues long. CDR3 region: CASGTGGAGTDTQYF. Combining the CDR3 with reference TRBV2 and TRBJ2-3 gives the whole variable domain EPEVTQTPSHQVTQMGQEVILRCVPISNHLYFYWYRQILGQKVEFLVSFYNNEISEKSEIFDDQFSVERPDGSNFTLKIRSTKLEDSAMYFCASGTGGAGTDTQYFGPGTRLTVL.

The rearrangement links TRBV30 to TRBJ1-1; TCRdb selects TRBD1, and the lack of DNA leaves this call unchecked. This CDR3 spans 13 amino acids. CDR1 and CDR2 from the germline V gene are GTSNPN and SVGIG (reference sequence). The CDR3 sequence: CAWSQDGTTEAFF.

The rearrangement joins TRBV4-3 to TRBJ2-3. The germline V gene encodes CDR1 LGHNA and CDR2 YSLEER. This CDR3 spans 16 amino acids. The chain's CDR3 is CASSQGRAYGTDTQYF.

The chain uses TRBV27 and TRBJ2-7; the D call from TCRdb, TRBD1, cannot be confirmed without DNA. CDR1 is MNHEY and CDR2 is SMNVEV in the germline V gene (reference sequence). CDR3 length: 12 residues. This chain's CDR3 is CASSLGQDEQYF.

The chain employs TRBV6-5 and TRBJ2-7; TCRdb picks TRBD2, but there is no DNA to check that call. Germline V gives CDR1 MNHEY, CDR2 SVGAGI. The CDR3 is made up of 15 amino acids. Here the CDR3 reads CASSYSGLLRNEQYF.

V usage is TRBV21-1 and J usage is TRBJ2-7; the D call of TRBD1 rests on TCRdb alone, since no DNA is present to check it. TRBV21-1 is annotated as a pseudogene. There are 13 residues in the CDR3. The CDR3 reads CASSRRDTYEQYF.

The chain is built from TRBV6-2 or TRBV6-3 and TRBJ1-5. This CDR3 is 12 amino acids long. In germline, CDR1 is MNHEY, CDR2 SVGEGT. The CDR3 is CASSLGHQPQHF.

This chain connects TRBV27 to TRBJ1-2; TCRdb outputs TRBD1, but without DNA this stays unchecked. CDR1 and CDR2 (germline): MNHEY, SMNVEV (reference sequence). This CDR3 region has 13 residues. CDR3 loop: CASSLISGFGYTF.

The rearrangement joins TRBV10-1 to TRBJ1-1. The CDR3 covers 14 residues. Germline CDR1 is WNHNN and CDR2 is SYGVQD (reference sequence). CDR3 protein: CASSESGMGTEAFF.

This CDR3 reads CASSIGTGWYPETNTGELFF. The chain couples TRBV9 to TRBJ2-2; TCRdb's assignment of TRBD1 cannot be checked, as there is no DNA. The length of the CDR3 is 20 residues. CDR1 and CDR2 (germline): SGDLS, YYNGEE.

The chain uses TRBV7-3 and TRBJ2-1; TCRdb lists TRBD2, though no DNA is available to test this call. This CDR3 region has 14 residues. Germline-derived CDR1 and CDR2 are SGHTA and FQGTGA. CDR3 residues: CASSTGGGYNEQFF.

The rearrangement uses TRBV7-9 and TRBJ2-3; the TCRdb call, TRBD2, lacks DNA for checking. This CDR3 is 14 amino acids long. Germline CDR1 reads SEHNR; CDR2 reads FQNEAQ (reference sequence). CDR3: CASSLGREGDTQYF.

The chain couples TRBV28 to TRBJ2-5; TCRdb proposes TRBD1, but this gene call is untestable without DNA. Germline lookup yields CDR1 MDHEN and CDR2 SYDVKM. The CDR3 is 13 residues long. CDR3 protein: CASSFPRGETQYF.

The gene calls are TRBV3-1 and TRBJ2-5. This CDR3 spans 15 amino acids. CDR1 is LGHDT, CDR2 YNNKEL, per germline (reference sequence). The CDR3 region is CASSQDSYPQETQYF.

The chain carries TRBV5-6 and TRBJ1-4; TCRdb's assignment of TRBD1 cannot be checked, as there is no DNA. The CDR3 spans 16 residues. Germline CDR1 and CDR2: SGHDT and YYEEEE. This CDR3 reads CASSLFLLRGDEKLFF.

The chain's CDR3 is CASSQEDTGELFF. The chain recombines TRBV3-1 with TRBJ2-2. The CDR3 sequence is 13 residues long. Looked up from germline, CDR1 is LGHDT and CDR2 is YNNKEL (reference sequence).

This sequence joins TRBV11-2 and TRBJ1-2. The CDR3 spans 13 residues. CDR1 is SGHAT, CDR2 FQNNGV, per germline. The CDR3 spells CASSFTVNYGYTF.

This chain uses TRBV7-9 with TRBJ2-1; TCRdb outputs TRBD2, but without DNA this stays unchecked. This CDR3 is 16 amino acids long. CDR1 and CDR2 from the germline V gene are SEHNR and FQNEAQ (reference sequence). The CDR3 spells CASSPVRALQGSEQFF.

This chain's CDR3 is CASSYAGGPTEAFF. J is TRBJ1-1 and V is TRBV6-5. The length of the CDR3 is 14 residues. Germline V gene sequence: CDR1 MNHEY, CDR2 SVGAGI.

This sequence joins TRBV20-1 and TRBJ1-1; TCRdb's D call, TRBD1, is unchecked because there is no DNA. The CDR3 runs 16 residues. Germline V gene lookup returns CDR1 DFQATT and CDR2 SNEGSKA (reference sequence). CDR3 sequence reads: CSARPLWDRESTEAFF.

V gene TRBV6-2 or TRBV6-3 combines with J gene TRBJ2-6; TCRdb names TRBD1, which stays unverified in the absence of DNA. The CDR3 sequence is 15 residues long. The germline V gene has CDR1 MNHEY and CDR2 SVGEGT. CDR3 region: CASSSRLAGANVLTF.

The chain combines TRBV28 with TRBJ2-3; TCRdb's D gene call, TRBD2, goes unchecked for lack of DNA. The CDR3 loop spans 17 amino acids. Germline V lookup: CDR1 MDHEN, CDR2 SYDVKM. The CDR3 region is CASSLLRLAGGPDTQYF.

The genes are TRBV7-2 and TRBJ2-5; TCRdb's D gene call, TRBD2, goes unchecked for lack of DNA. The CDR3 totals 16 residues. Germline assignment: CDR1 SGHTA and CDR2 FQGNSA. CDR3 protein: CASSLIDRGGWETQYF.

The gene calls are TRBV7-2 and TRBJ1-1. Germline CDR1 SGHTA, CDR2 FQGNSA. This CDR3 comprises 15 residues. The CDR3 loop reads CASSLTREVGSEAFF. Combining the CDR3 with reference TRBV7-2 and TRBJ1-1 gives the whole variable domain GAGVSQSPSNKVTEKGKDVELRCDPISGHTALYWYRQSLGQGLEFLIYFQGNSAPDKSGLPSDRFSAERTGGSVSTLTIQRTQQEDSAVYLCASSLTREVGSEAFFGQGTRLTVV.

The CDR3 here is CASSQERPGTDTQYF. The V and J genes are TRBV4-3 and TRBJ2-3; TCRdb calls TRBD1, which cannot be checked without DNA. The CDR3 has 15 amino acids. Germline lookup yields CDR1 LGHNA and CDR2 YSLEER.

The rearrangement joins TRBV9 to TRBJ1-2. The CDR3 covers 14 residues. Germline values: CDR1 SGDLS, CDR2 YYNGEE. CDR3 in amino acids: CASSVAGFDYGYTF.